The clone carrying this T cell receptor beta chain was seen once. The antigen remains undetermined. This sample was taken from a study of CD4+ T cells in melanoma. The study, taken as a whole, reports: Reportedly, melanoma neoantigen-specific CD4+ T cells showed varied differentiation states. A reported correlation linked neoantigen-specific CD4+ T cells to CD8+, macrophage and B cell function.

This CDR3 is built from 16 residues. V lost 0 bases, J lost 1 base, and 12 bases lay in between. Per germline, CDR1 MNHNY and CDR2 SVGAGI (reference sequence). The protocol was immunoSEQ multiplex PCR, while the TCRdb copy is restricted to in-frame clones and leaves out a portion. The sample carries about 4,200 clones, under 75% recorded once. The chain links TRBV6-6 to TRBJ1-1, with D tentatively TRBD1 (5 bases). This clonotype originated in a human donor with melanoma. Sequenced sample: cells from a culture (not recorded whether cultured in vitro). The DNA of the CDR3 is TGTGCCAGCAGTTACTCGATACGGGGGAAGAACACTGAAGCTTTCTTT. Protein sequence: CASSYSIRGKNTEAFF.